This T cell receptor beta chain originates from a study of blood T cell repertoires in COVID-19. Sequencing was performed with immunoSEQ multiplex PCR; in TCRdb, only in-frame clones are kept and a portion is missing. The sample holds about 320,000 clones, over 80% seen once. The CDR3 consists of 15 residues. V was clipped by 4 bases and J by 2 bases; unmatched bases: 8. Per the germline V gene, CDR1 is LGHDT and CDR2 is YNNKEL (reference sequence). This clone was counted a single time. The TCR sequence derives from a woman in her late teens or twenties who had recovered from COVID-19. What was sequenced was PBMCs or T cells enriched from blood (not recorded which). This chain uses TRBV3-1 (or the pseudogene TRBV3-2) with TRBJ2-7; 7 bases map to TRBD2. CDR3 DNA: TGTGCCAGCAGCCTAGGACTAGTCTCTACCTACGAGCAGTACTTC. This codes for CASSLGLVSTYEQYF.